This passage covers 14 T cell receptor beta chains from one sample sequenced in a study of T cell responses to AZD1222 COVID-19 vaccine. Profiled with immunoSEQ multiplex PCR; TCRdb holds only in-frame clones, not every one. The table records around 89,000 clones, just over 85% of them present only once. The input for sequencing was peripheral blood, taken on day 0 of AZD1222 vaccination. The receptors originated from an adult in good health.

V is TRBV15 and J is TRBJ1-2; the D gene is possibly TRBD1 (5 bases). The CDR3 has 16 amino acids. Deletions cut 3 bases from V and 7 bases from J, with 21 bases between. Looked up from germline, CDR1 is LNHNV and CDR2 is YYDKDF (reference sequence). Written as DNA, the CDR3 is TGTGCCACCAGCAGGGGGCCGAACCAGGGTACGGGTGGCTACACCTTC. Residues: CATSRGPNQGTGGYTF.

The CDR3 DNA follows: TGTGCCAGCAGCTCCAGGGGGACCTCCTACGAGCAGTACTTC. It translates to CASSSRGTSYEQYF. The chain recombines TRBV7-9 with TRBJ2-7; TRBD1 agrees at 7 bases. V gave up 4 bases and J gave up 0 bases; unmatched junction bases: 3. The CDR3 has 14 residues. Per the germline V gene, CDR1 is SEHNR and CDR2 is FQNEAQ (reference sequence). The variable domain in full, completed from reference TRBV7-9 and TRBJ2-7, reads DTGVSQNPRHKITKRGQNVTFRCDPISEHNRLYWYRQTLGQGPEFLTYFQNEAQLEKSRLLSDRFSAERPKGSFSTLEIQRTEQGDSAMYLCASSSRGTSYEQYFGPGTRLTVT.

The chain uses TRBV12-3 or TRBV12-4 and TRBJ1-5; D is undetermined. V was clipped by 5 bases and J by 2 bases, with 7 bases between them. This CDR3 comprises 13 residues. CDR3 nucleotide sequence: TGTGCCAGCAGTAACCAGGGCAATCAGCCCCAGCATTTT. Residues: CASSNQGNQPQHF.

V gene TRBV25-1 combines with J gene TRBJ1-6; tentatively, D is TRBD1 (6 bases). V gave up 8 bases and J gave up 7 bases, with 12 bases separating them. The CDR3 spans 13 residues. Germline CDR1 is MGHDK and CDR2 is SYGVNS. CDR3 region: CASRTVENSPLHF. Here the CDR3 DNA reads TGTGCCAGCCGGACAGTGGAAAATTCACCCCTCCACTTT.

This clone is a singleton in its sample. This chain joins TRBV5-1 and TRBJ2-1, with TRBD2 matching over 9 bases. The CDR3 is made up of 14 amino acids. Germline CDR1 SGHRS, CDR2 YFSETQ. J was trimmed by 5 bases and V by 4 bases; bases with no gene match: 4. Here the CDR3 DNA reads TGCGCCAGCAGCATTAGCGGGGGCAACAATGAGCAGTTCTTC. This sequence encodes CASSISGGNNEQFF.

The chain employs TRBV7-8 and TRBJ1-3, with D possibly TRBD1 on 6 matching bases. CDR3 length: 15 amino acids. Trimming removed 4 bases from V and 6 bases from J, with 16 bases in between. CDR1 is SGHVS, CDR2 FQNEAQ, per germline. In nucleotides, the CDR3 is TGTGCCAGCAGCTCCCAACCCAGGGGCCAAAACACCATATATTTT. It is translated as CASSSQPRGQNTIYF.

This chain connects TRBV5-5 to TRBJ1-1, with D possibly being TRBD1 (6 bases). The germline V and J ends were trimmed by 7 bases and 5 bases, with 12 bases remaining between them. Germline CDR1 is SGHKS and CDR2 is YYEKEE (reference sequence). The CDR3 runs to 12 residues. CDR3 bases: TGTGCCAGCGGGGACACGGGGACTGAAGCTTTCTTT. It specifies CASGDTGTEAFF.

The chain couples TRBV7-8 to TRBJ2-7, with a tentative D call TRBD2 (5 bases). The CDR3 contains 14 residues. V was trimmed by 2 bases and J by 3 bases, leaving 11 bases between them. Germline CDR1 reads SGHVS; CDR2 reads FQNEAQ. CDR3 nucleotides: TGTGCCAGCAGCTTACTAGCTACTGGCTACGAGCAGTACTTC. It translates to CASSLLATGYEQYF. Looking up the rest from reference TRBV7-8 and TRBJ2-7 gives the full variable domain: GAGVSQSPRYKVAKRGQDVALRCDPISGHVSLFWYQQALGQGPEFLTYFQNEAQLDKSGLPSDRFFAERPEGSVSTLKIQRTQQEDSAVYLCASSLLATGYEQYFGPGTRLTVT.

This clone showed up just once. CDR3 region: CASSFQGVGGYGYTF. Written as DNA, the CDR3 is TGTGCCAGCAGCTTCCAAGGGGTTGGTGGCTATGGCTACACCTTC. The chain couples TRBV7-2 to TRBJ1-2; perhaps TRBD1 as D (5 bases). The CDR3 is 15 residues long. Per germline, CDR1 SGHTA and CDR2 FQGNSA. Trimming removed 3 bases from V and 4 bases from J, with 15 bases in between.

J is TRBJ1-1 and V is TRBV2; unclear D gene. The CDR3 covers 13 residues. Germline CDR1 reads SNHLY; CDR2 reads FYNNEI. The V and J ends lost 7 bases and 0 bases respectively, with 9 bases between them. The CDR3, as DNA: TGTGCCAGCAAGGTCTCGGTGAACACTGAAGCTTTCTTT. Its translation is CASKVSVNTEAFF.

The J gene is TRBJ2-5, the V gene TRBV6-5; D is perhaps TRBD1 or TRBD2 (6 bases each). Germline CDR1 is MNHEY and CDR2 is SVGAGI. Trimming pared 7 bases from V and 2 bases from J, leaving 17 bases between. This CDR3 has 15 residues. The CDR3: CASTPTRGVQETQYF. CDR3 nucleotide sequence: TGTGCCAGCACTCCGACTAGGGGGGTTCAAGAGACCCAGTACTTC.

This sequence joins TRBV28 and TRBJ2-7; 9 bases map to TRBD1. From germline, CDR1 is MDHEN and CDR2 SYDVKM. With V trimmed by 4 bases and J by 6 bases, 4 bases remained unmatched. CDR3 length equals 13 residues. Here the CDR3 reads CASSSYRGREQYF. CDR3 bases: TGTGCCAGCAGTTCCTACAGGGGGCGCGAGCAGTACTTC. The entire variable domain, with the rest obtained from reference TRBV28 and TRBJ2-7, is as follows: DVKVTQSSRYLVKRTGEKVFLECVQDMDHENMFWYRQDPGLGLRLIYFSYDVKMKEKGDIPEGYSVSREKKERFSLILESASTNQTSMYLCASSSYRGREQYFGPGTRLTVT.

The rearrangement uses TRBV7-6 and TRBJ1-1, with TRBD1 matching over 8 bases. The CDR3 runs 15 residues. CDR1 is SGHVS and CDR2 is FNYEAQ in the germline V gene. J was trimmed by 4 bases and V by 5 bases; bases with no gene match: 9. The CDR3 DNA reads TGTGCCAGCAGCCCCCAGGGGGCGCGGTCCACTGAAGCTTTCTTT. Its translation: CASSPQGARSTEAFF.

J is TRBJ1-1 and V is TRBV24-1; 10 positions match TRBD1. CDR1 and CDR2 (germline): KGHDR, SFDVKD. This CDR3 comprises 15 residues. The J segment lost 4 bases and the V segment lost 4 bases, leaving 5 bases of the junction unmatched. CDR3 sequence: CATSDTRTGGTEAFF. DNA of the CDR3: TGTGCCACCAGTGACACTAGGACAGGGGGCACTGAAGCTTTCTTT.